This passage covers 30 T cell receptor beta chains from one sample sequenced in a study of blood T cell repertoires in COVID-19. Profiled with immunoSEQ multiplex PCR; TCRdb holds only in-frame clones, not every one. This table has 200,000 to 250,000 clones, 85% to 90% appearing once. The source material was peripheral blood. The origin of the receptors is a man aged 60 to 75 who had recovered from COVID-19.

This clone was seen a single time. The J gene is TRBJ2-1, the V gene TRBV15, with TRBD2 identical over 10 bases. The germline V gene encodes CDR1 LNHNV and CDR2 YYDKDF (reference sequence). There are 17 residues in the CDR3. V gave up 3 bases and J gave up 15 bases; unmatched junction bases: 20. For the CDR3, the DNA is TGTGCCACCAGCAGTTTAGCGGGGGGATACTCGGGTTCACTCAGGTTCTTC. Its protein is CATSSLAGGYSGSLRFF.

V gene TRBV27 combines with J gene TRBJ2-1; possible D gene TRBD2, 5 bases. Germline V CDR1 and CDR2: MNHEY, SMNVEV (reference sequence). V shed 4 bases and J shed 7 bases, with 14 bases lying between them. CDR3 length equals 14 residues. This chain's CDR3 is CASSSPAVGNEQFF. The CDR3 region has the DNA TGTGCCAGCAGTTCCCCAGCGGTGGGGAATGAGCAGTTCTTC.

The chain employs TRBV10-1 and TRBJ2-1; TRBD2 aligns across 10 bases. CDR3 length: 15 amino acids. The V gene end was trimmed by 6 bases and the J gene end by 9 bases; junction bases not matched to a gene: 11. The germline gives CDR1 WNHNN, CDR2 SYGVQD (reference sequence). In DNA, the CDR3 is TGCGCCAGCAGCCCGGGACTAGCGACCGGCGGTGAGCAGTTCTTC. Amino acids: CASSPGLATGGEQFF.

This rearrangement joins TRBV18 to TRBJ2-7; D not resolved. The CDR3 totals 11 residues. Trimming took off 2 bases at V and 5 bases at J, with 4 bases between the two ends. Germline V CDR1 and CDR2: KGHSH, LQKENI. The CDR3 nucleotides read TGTGCCAGCTCACCATCAGACGAGCAGTACTTC. Its translation: CASSPSDEQYF.

The rearrangement joins TRBV11-2 to TRBJ1-2; D gene unclear. Germline values: CDR1 SGHAT, CDR2 FQNNGV. V was clipped by 3 bases and J by 7 bases, with 12 bases between them. The CDR3 consists of 13 residues. The CDR3 sequence: CASSFETVGGYTF. Written as DNA, the CDR3 is TGTGCCAGCAGCTTCGAAACGGTCGGTGGCTACACCTTC.

The chain has TRBV28 and TRBJ2-1, with 9 bases lining up with TRBD2. The junction had 5 bases not matched to a gene; V was cut back by 2 bases and J by 0 bases. Germline values: CDR1 MDHEN, CDR2 SYDVKM. The CDR3 extends over 17 amino acids. CDR3 amino acids: CASSLGSGGSSYNEQFF. Here the CDR3 DNA reads TGTGCCAGCAGTTTAGGTAGCGGGGGAAGCTCCTACAATGAGCAGTTCTTC.

The J gene is TRBJ2-1, the V gene TRBV3-1 (or the pseudogene TRBV3-2); TRBD2 matches at 7 bases. The CDR3 loop spans 18 amino acids. Germline V gene data show CDR1 as LGHDT and CDR2 as YNNKEL (reference sequence). V lost 1 base to trimming and J lost 4 bases; unmatched junction nucleotides: 13. CDR3 sequence reads: CASSQGAPVAGLYNEQFF. CDR3 DNA sequence: TGTGCCAGCAGCCAAGGCGCACCCGTAGCGGGCCTTTACAATGAGCAGTTCTTC.

The chain carries TRBV5-1 and TRBJ2-7, with a possible D match to TRBD2 (6 bases). CDR1 and CDR2 from the germline V gene are SGHRS and YFSETQ. Trimming removed 7 bases from V and 4 bases from J, with 15 bases in between. The CDR3 is 13 amino acids. The CDR3 loop reads CASGRNRAYEQYF. CDR3 coding DNA: TGCGCCAGCGGGAGGAACAGAGCGTACGAGCAGTACTTC.

The chain is built from TRBV5-6 and TRBJ2-1; no clear D gene. In germline, CDR1 is SGHDT, CDR2 YYEEEE. This CDR3 has 15 residues. The V end lost 0 bases, the J end lost 0 bases, and 7 bases lay between the germline ends. The CDR3 DNA is TGTGCCAGCAGCTTGGGAGGCCTCTCCTACAATGAGCAGTTCTTC. Translation gives CASSLGGLSYNEQFF.

This clone was seen a single time. This sequence joins TRBV7-2 and TRBJ1-1; D remains unclear. The CDR3 runs to 15 residues. The V gene lost 1 base and the J gene lost 5 bases, with 14 bases spanning the gap. In germline, CDR1 is SGHTA, CDR2 FQGNSA. CDR3 loop: CASSLGAGLGTEAFF. DNA for the CDR3: TGTGCCAGCAGCTTAGGGGCGGGCTTAGGGACTGAAGCTTTCTTT.

There are many counts of this clone. The chain is built from TRBV6-6 and TRBJ1-5, with D perhaps TRBD1 (5 bases). The CDR3 runs to 12 residues. Trimming cost V 8 bases and J 3 bases, with 8 bases left between them. CDR1 is MNHNY and CDR2 is SVGAGI in the germline V gene (reference sequence). Written as DNA, the CDR3 is TGTGCCAGCTCAGGGCCCAATCAGCCCCAGCATTTT. Translation: CASSGPNQPQHF.

This clone was seen a single time. V and J are TRBV9 and TRBJ2-3; weak D call: TRBD2 (7 bases). The CDR3 consists of 15 residues. Germline assignment: CDR1 SGDLS and CDR2 YYNGEE. Between the trimmed V and J ends, which lost 4 bases and 6 bases, there was a span of 18 bases. The DNA of the CDR3 is TGTGCCAGCAGCCTGGGGGGGGGCGCCCCGGATACGCAGTATTTT. Translation gives CASSLGGGAPDTQYF.

V gene TRBV7-2 combines with J gene TRBJ2-3, with D tentatively TRBD1 (7 bases). Trimming took off 1 base at V and 5 bases at J, with 13 bases between the two ends. CDR1 is SGHTA and CDR2 is FQGNSA in the germline V gene. The CDR3 is 15 residues long. The CDR3 sequence: CASSLGQGGGDTQYF. In DNA, the CDR3 is TGTGCCAGCAGCTTAGGTCAGGGGGGTGGAGATACGCAGTATTTT.

This clone was observed a handful of times. The chain links TRBV2 to TRBJ2-7; 8 bases map to TRBD2. The CDR3 is made up of 14 amino acids. CDR1 and CDR2 (germline): SNHLY, FYNNEI. V shed 4 bases, J shed 2 bases, and the junction held 4 bases outside the gene matches. CDR3 loop: CASSGLAGPYEQYF. In nucleotides, the CDR3 is TGTGCCAGCAGTGGGCTAGCGGGTCCCTACGAGCAGTACTTC.

V gene TRBV5-5 combines with J gene TRBJ1-5, with TRBD1 as a possible D gene (6 bases). From germline, CDR1 is SGHKS and CDR2 YYEKEE (reference sequence). V was clipped by 7 bases and J by 1 base, with 6 bases between them. This CDR3 comprises 12 residues. The CDR3 protein is CASGQSNQPQHF. CDR3 in DNA: TGTGCCAGCGGACAGAGCAATCAGCCCCAGCATTTT.

This clone was seen only once. The J gene is TRBJ1-4, the V gene TRBV19; 7 nucleotides line up with TRBD1. The germline CDR1 and CDR2 sequences are LNHDA and SQIVND (reference sequence). Trimming removed 6 bases from V and 1 base from J; junction bases left unmatched: 2. The CDR3 spans 14 residues. The DNA for the CDR3 is TGTGCCAGTAGGAGACAGGGAACTAATGAAAAACTGTTTTTT. Its translation is CASRRQGTNEKLFF.

The chain is built from TRBV5-4 and TRBJ2-2; 16 bases agree with TRBD2. Trimming cost V 2 bases and J 7 bases; bases outside gene matches: 5. From germline, CDR1 is SGHNT and CDR2 YYREEE (reference sequence). CDR3 length: 17 residues. The CDR3 DNA follows: TGTGCCAGCAGCTTAGGGACTAGCGGGAGGGCTGACGGGGAGCTGTTTTTT. Translation gives CASSLGTSGRADGELFF. Together with reference TRBV5-4 and TRBJ2-2, the CDR3 gives the full variable domain: ETGVTQSPTHLIKTRGQQVTLRCSSQSGHNTVSWYQQALGQGPQFIFQYYREEENGRGNFPPRFSGLQFPNYSSELNVNALELDDSALYLCASSLGTSGRADGELFFGEGSRLTVL.

The rearrangement links TRBV7-9 to TRBJ2-2; tentatively, D is TRBD1 (5 bases). V was shortened by 3 bases and J by 6 bases, with 11 bases between the two germline ends. Germline V CDR1 and CDR2: SEHNR, FQNEAQ (reference sequence). The CDR3 totals 14 residues. CDR3 sequence (DNA): TGTGCCAGCAGCTTTAGTTGGGGCGCCGGGGAGCTGTTTTTT. Translated: CASSFSWGAGELFF.

This clone came up a few times. This rearrangement joins TRBV27 to TRBJ2-1; 8 bases map to TRBD2. The trim removed 5 bases at V and 2 bases at J, leaving 2 bases unmatched. This CDR3 has 14 amino acids. Germline V CDR1 and CDR2: MNHEY, SMNVEV (reference sequence). Written as DNA, the CDR3 is TGTGCCAGCAGTCCCGGGAGGGCCTACAATGAGCAGTTCTTC. Amino acids: CASSPGRAYNEQFF.

This chain uses TRBV7-9 with TRBJ2-2, with TRBD1 matching over 11 bases. Germline V gene sequence: CDR1 SEHNR, CDR2 FQNEAQ (reference sequence). The CDR3 sequence is 15 residues long. After removal of 8 bases from V and 2 bases from J, the junction contained 4 bases not matched to a gene. The CDR3 DNA follows: TGTGCCAGCGGGGGACAGGGGGTAAACACCGGGGAGCTGTTTTTT. Encoded protein: CASGGQGVNTGELFF.

The chain links TRBV5-5 to TRBJ1-1; TRBD1 might be the D (6 bases). The CDR3 covers 15 residues. Trimming left V 5 bases short and J 7 bases short, with 21 bases between. CDR1 is SGHKS and CDR2 is YYEKEE in the germline V gene (reference sequence). CDR3 nucleotide sequence: TGTGCCAGCAGTTTAAGACAGGCCCCAGGAGGTGAAGCTTTCTTT. Protein: CASSLRQAPGGEAFF.

The chain is built from TRBV6-5 and TRBJ1-6; 7 positions agree with TRBD1. Germline-derived CDR1 and CDR2 are MNHEY and SVGAGI. V gave up 6 bases and J gave up 8 bases; unmatched junction bases: 7. This CDR3 spans 14 amino acids. Written as DNA, the CDR3 is TGTGCCAGCAGCCAGACAGGGTTCGATTCACCCCTCCACTTT. Translated, it gives CASSQTGFDSPLHF.

The V call is TRBV6-5, the J call TRBJ2-2, with 8 bases identical to TRBD1. J gave up 0 bases and V 6 bases, and 3 bases lay outside the gene matches. Germline-derived CDR1 and CDR2 are MNHEY and SVGAGI. The CDR3 length is 15 residues. The CDR3 here is CASSLQGANTGELFF. CDR3 DNA sequence: TGTGCCAGCAGCTTACAGGGGGCGAACACCGGGGAGCTGTTTTTT.

The CDR3 coding sequence is TGCGCCAGCAGCCGGGGCGGGGGAGGATACAATGAGCAGTTCTTC. Protein: CASSRGGGGYNEQFF. The chain couples TRBV5-1 to TRBJ2-1, with 7 bases fitting TRBD2. The CDR3 is 15 amino acids. Trimming removed 4 bases from V and 4 bases from J; junction bases left unmatched: 8. Germline CDR1 SGHRS, CDR2 YFSETQ.

This clone appeared a few times. V gene TRBV6-5 combines with J gene TRBJ1-2; D uncertain. This CDR3 is built from 12 residues. Trimming left V 6 bases short and J 0 bases short, with 5 bases between. Germline V gene sequence: CDR1 MNHEY, CDR2 SVGAGI. The CDR3 nucleotides read TGTGCCAGCAGAGAGGCTAACTATGGCTACACCTTC. Translation: CASREANYGYTF.

The V call is TRBV5-1, the J call TRBJ1-1, with a weak D call TRBD1 (5 bases). The CDR3 totals 17 residues. CDR1 is SGHRS, CDR2 YFSETQ, per germline. The V end lost 2 bases, the J end lost 8 bases, and 25 bases lay between the germline ends. This CDR3 reads CASSLTTPSPGPGEAFF. The CDR3 nucleotides read TGCGCCAGCAGCTTAACTACCCCCTCTCCAGGGCCTGGGGAAGCTTTCTTT.

The chain carries TRBV7-9 and TRBJ2-5; 11 nucleotides align to TRBD2. The CDR3 has 15 amino acids. CDR1 and CDR2 (germline): SEHNR, FQNEAQ (reference sequence). V shed 2 bases, J shed 4 bases, and the junction held 3 bases outside the gene matches. Here the CDR3 reads CASSLPTSGIETQYF. CDR3 nucleotides: TGTGCCAGCAGCTTACCGACTAGCGGGATAGAGACCCAGTACTTC.

V gene TRBV18 combines with J gene TRBJ1-4; TRBD1 matches 7 bases. Germline-derived CDR1 and CDR2 are KGHSH and LQKENI. V lost 3 bases and J lost 3; bases outside the gene matches: 4. The CDR3 runs 15 residues. The CDR3 loop is CASSPTGVANEKLFF. The CDR3 region has the DNA TGTGCCAGCTCACCCACAGGGGTGGCTAATGAAAAACTGTTTTTT.

This clone showed up just once. V gene TRBV6-2 or TRBV6-3 combines with J gene TRBJ1-5; a possible D gene is TRBD1 (6 bases). CDR3 length: 15 residues. The germline V gene has CDR1 MNHEY and CDR2 SVGEGT. Trimming took 4 bases from V and 9 from J, leaving 19 bases between them. This CDR3 reads CASSLTGTDRLPQHF. The CDR3 DNA is TGTGCCAGCAGTTTAACCGGGACGGACAGATTGCCCCAGCATTTT.

This rearrangement joins TRBV9 to TRBJ1-2; tentative D call: TRBD1 (5 bases). V gave up 3 bases and J gave up 2 bases, with 11 bases separating them. Germline-derived CDR1 and CDR2 are SGDLS and YYNGEE. The CDR3 length is 14 residues. In DNA, the CDR3 is TGTGCCAGCAGCGAGACAGTAGAAAACTATGGCTACACCTTC. Protein product: CASSETVENYGYTF.